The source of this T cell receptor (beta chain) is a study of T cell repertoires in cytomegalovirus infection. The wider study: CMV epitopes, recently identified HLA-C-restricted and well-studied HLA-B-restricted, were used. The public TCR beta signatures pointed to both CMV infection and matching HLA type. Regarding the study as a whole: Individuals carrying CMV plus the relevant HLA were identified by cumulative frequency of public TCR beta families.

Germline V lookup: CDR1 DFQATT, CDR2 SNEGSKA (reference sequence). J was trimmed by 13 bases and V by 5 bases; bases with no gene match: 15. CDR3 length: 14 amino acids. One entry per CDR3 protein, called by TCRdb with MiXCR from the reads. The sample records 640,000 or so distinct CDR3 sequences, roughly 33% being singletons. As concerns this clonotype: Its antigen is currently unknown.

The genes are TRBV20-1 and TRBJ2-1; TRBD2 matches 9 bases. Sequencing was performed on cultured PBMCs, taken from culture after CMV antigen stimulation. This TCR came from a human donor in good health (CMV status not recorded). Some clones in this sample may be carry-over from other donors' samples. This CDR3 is CSASLAGASRRQFF. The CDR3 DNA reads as TGCAGTGCTTCACTAGCGGGTGCTTCCCGACGACAGTTCTTC.